This entry lists 4 T cell receptor beta chains sequenced from one sample in a study of cytomegalovirus exposure and HLA in healthy donors. The PCR used 60 Vbeta and 13 Jbeta primers. Measured with immunoSEQ multiplex PCR; TCRdb has only the in-frame clones, and not every one. Of some 30,000 clones detected, 84% appear once; the ten largest clones hold approximately 4%. Material: PBMCs. These receptors originate from a woman aged 18 to 35 in good health and CMV-seronegative.

The gene calls are TRBV7-2 and TRBJ1-3; 7 nucleotides line up with TRBD1. The CDR3 runs 16 residues. Germline CDR1 SGHTA, CDR2 FQGNSA. Trimming removed 2 bases from V and 4 bases from J; junction bases left unmatched: 8. As DNA, the CDR3 is TGTGCCAGCAGCTTAAGACAGGGCTCTACAGGAAACACCATATATTTT. This codes for CASSLRQGSTGNTIYF. Full variable domain (rest looked up from reference TRBV7-2 and TRBJ1-3): GAGVSQSPSNKVTEKGKDVELRCDPISGHTALYWYRQSLGQGLEFLIYFQGNSAPDKSGLPSDRFSAERTGGSVSTLTIQRTQQEDSAVYLCASSLRQGSTGNTIYFGEGSWLTVV.

V is TRBV12-5 and J is TRBJ1-1; unclear D gene. V gave up 3 bases and J gave up 7 bases, with 9 bases separating them. The CDR3 has 12 residues. Per germline, CDR1 LGHNT and CDR2 FRNRAP. CDR3 sequence reads: CASGFGRNEAFF. CDR3 nucleotides: TGTGCTAGTGGTTTCGGTCGAAATGAAGCTTTCTTT.

The chain carries TRBV28 and TRBJ2-3, with TRBD2 identical over 11 bases. CDR1 is MDHEN and CDR2 is SYDVKM in the germline V gene. The CDR3 spans 16 residues. V gave up 6 bases and J gave up 1 base; unmatched junction bases: 6. CDR3 coding DNA: TGTGCCAGCAGACTAGCGGGAGAGTTGGGCACAGATACGCAGTATTTT. Protein product: CASRLAGELGTDTQYF.

The chain recombines TRBV27 with TRBJ1-5; 9 bases line up with TRBD1. Per germline, CDR1 MNHEY and CDR2 SMNVEV (reference sequence). The CDR3 runs to 14 residues. The V segment lost 5 bases and the J segment 4 bases; nucleotides outside the gene matches: 3. CDR3 loop: CASSPGQGNQPQHF. The CDR3 nucleotides are TGTGCCAGCAGTCCTGGACAGGGGAATCAGCCCCAGCATTTT.